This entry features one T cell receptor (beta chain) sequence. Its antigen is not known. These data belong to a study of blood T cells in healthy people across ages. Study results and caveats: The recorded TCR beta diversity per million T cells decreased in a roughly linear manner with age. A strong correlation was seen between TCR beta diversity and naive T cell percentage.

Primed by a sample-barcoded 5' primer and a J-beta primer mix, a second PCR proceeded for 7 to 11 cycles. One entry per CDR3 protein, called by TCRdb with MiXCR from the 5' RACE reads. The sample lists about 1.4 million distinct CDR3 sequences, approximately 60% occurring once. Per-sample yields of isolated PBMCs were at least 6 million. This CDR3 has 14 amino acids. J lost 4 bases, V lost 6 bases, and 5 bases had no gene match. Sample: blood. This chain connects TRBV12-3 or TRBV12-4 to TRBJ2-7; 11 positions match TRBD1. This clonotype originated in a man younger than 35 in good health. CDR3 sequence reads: CASSRTGGRYEQYF. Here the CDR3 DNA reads TGTGCCAGCAGCAGGACAGGGGGCAGATACGAGCAGTACTTC.